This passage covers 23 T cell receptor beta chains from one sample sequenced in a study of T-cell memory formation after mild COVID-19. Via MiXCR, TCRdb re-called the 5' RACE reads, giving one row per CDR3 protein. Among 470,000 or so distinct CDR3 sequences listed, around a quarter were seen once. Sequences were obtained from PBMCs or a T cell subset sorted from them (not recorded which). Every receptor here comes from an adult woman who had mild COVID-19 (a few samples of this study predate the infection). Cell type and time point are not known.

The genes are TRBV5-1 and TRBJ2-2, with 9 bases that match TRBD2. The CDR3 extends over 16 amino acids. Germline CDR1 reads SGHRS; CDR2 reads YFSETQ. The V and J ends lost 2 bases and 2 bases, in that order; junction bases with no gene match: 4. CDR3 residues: CASSFVAGVNTGELFF. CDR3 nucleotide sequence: TGCGCCAGCAGCTTTGTAGCGGGAGTTAACACCGGGGAGCTGTTTTTT.

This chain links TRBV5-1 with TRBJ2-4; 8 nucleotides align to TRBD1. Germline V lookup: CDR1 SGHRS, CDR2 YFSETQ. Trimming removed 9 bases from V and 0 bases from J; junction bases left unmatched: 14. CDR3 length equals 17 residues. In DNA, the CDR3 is TGCGCCAACCACAGGGGGAAAGGTGGTTCAGCCAAAAACATTCAGTACTTC. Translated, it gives CANHRGKGGSAKNIQYF.

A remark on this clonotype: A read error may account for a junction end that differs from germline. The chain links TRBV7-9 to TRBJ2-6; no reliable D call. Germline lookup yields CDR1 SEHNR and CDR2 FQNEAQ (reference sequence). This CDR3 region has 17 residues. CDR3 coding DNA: TGTGCCAGCAGCTTTTCCGATTTCGACTCTGGTGCCAACGTCCTGACTTTC. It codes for CASSFSDFDSGANVLTF.

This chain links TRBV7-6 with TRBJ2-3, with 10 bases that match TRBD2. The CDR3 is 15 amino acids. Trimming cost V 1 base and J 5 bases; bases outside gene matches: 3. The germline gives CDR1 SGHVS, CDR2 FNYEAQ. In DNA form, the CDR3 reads TGTGCCAGCAGCTTAGAGCCTAGCGGGAGAGATACGCAGTATTTT. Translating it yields CASSLEPSGRDTQYF. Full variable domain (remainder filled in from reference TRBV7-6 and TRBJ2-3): GAGVSQSPRYKVTKRGQDVALRCDPISGHVSLYWYRQALGQGPEFLTYFNYEAQQDKSGLPNDRFSAERPEGSISTLTIQRTEQRDSAMYRCASSLEPSGRDTQYFGPGTRLTVL.

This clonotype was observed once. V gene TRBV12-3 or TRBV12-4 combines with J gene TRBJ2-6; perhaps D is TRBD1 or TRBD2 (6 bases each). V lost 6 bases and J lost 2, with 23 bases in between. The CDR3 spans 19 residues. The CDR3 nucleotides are TGTGCCAGCAGCTCATCGTCGGGGGTGGACAGCCCTGGGGCCAACGTCCTGACTTTC. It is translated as CASSSSSGVDSPGANVLTF.

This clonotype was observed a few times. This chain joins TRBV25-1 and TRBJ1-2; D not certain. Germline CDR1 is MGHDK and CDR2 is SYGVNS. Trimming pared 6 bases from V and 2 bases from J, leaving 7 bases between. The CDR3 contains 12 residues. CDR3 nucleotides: TGTGCCAGCAGGTCGTTAAACTATGGCTACACCTTC. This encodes CASRSLNYGYTF.

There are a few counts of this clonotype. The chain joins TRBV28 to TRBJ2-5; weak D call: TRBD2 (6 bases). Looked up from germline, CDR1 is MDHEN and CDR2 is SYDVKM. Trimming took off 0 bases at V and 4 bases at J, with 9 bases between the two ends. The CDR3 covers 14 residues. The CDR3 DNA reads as TGTGCCAGCAGTTTATGGGGGGGAGCAGAGACCCAGTACTTC. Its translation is CASSLWGGAETQYF.

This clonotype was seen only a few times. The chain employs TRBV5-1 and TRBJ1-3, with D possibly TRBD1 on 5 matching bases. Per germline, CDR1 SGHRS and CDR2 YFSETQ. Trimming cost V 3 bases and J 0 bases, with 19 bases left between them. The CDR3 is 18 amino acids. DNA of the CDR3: TGCGCCAGCAGCTCGGGACGGGACTCCTTGCCCTCTGGAAACACCATATATTTT. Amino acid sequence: CASSSGRDSLPSGNTIYF.

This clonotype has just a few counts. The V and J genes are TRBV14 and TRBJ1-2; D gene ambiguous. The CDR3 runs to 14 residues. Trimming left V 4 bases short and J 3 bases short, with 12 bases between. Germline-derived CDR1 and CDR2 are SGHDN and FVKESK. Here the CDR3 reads CASSPTEGHYGYTF. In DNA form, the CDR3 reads TGTGCCAGCAGCCCCACAGAGGGCCACTATGGCTACACCTTC. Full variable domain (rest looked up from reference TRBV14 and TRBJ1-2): EAGVTQFPSHSVIEKGQTVTLRCDPISGHDNLYWYRRVMGKEIKFLLHFVKESKQDESGMPNNRFLAERTGGTYSTLKVQPAELEDSGVYFCASSPTEGHYGYTFGSGTRLTVV.

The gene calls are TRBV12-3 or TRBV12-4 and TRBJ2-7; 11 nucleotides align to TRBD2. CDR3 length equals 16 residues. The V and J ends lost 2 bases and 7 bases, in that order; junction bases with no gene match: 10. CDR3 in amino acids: CASSLLLTSGRGEQYF. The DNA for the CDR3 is TGTGCCAGCAGTTTATTATTAACTAGCGGGAGAGGGGAGCAGTACTTC.

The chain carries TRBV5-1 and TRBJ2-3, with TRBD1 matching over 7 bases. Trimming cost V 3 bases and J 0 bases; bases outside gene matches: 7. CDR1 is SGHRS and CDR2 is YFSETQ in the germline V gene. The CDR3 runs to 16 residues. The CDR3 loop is CASSWGQTTSTDTQYF. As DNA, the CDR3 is TGCGCCAGCAGCTGGGGACAGACTACTAGCACAGATACGCAGTATTTT.

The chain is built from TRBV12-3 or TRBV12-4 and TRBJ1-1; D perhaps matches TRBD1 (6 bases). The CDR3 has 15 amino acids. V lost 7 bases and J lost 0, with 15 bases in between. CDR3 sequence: CASTSGAFMNTEAFF. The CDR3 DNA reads TGTGCCAGCACCTCGGGGGCCTTCATGAACACTGAAGCTTTCTTT.

The CDR3 sequence is CASSHSVQYNEQFF. CDR3 nucleotides: TGCGCCAGCAGCCACAGTGTTCAATACAATGAGCAGTTCTTC. The V call is TRBV5-1, the J call TRBJ2-1; D remains ambiguous. V was shortened by 4 bases and J by 4 bases, with 12 bases between the two germline ends. The germline CDR1 and CDR2 sequences are SGHRS and YFSETQ. The CDR3 extends over 14 amino acids.

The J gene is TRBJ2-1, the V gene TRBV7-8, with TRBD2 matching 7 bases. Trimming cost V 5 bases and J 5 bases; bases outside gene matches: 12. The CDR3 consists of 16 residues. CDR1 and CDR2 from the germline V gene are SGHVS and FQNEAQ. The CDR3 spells CASSRFTWGGNNEQFF. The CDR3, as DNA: TGTGCCAGCAGCCGTTTCACGTGGGGGGGAAACAATGAGCAGTTCTTC.

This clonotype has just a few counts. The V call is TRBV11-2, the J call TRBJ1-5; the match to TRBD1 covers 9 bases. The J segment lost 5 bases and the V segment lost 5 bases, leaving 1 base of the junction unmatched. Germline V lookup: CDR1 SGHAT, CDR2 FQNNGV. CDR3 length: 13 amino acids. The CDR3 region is CASSTGGDQPQHF. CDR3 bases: TGTGCCAGCAGCACAGGGGGCGATCAGCCCCAGCATTTT.

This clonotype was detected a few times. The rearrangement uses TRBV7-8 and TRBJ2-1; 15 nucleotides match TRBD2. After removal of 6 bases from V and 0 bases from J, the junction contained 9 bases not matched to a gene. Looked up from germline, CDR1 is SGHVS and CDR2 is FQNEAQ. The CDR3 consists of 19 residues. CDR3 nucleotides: TGTGCCAGCAGTTCGGGACTAGCGGGGGGAAGGAGCTCCTACAATGAGCAGTTCTTC. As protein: CASSSGLAGGRSSYNEQFF.

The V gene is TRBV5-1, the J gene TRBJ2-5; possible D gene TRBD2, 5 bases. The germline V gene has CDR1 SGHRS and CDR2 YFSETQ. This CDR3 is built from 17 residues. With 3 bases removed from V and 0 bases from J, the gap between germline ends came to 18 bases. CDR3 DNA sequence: TGCGCCAGCAGCTCTACGGATTTCCCCGGGAACCAAGAGACCCAGTACTTC. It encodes CASSSTDFPGNQETQYF.

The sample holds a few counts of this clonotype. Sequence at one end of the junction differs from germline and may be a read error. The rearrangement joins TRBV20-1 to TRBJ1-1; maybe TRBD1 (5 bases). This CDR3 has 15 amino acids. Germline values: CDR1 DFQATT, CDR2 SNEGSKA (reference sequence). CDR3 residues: CSASREHPGYTEAFF. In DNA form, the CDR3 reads TGCAGTGCTAGCCGGGAACACCCAGGGTACACTGAAGCCTTCTTT.

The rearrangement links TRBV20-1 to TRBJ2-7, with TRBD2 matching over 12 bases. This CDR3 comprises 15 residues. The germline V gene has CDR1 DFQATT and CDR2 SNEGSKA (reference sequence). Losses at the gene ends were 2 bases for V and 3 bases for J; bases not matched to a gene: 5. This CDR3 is CSARLMTSGSYEQYF. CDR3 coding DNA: TGCAGTGCTAGACTCATGACTAGCGGGAGCTACGAGCAGTACTTC.

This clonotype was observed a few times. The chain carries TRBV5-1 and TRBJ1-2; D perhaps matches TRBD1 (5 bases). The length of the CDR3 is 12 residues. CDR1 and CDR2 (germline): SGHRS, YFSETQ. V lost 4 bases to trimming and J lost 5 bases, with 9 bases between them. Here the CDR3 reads CASSAPGYGYTF. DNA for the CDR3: TGCGCCAGCAGCGCCCCAGGGTATGGCTACACCTTC. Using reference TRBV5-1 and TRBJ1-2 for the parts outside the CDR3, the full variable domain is KAGVTQTPRYLIKTRGQQVTLSCSPISGHRSVSWYQQTPGQGLQFLFEYFSETQRNKGNFPGRFSGRQFSNSRSEMNVSTLELGDSALYLCASSAPGYGYTFGSGTRLTVV.

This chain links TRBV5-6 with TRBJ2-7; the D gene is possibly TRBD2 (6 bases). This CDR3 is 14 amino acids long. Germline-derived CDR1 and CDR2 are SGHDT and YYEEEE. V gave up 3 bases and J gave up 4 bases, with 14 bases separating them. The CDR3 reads CASSWGNGLYEQYF. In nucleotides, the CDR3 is TGTGCCAGCAGCTGGGGGAACGGACTATACGAGCAGTACTTC.

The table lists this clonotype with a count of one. CDR3 region: CASNPGEAPETQYF. The CDR3 DNA is TGTGCCAGCAACCCGGGAGAGGCGCCGGAGACCCAGTACTTC. The V and J genes are TRBV28 and TRBJ2-5; TRBD2 is a possible D gene (6 bases). Trimming removed 7 bases from V and 5 bases from J, with 17 bases in between. CDR3 length: 14 residues. Per the germline V gene, CDR1 is MDHEN and CDR2 is SYDVKM.

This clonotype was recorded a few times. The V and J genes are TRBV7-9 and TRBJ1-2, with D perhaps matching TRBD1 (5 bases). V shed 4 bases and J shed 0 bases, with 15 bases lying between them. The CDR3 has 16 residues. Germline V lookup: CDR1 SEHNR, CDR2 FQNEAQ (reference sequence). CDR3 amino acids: CASSYGRGEANYGYTF. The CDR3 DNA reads TGTGCCAGCAGCTACGGCCGGGGCGAAGCTAACTATGGCTACACCTTC.